This T cell receptor (beta chain) was captured in a study of blood T cell repertoires in COVID-19. About the research overall: The analysed material was cDNA or gDNA that came from T cells, B-cell-depleted T cells, or PBMCs.

Original processing notes: Amplifying reference gene primers gave estimates of nucleated cell counts. Here immunoSEQ multiplex PCR was the method, and the copy in TCRdb shows in-frame clones only, minus some. From that table come the V and J calls and clone size; the DNA was used to work out D and trimming. The sample lists 35,000 to 50,000 clones, 70% to 90% seen once, with under 4.5% in the top ten. The V gene end was trimmed by 6 bases and the J gene end by 12 bases; junction bases not matched to a gene: 16. This CDR3 has 15 residues. Germline V gene sequence: CDR1 MNHEY, CDR2 SVGEGT. The chain links TRBV6-2 or TRBV6-3 to TRBJ1-2; 10 bases agree with TRBD1. What was sequenced was peripheral blood. This TCR was recovered from a man in his 60s with acute or convalescent COVID-19. The DNA of the CDR3 is TGTGCCAGCAGCTCAAGGGCCGGACAGGGGGTACTCCACACCTTC. Its translation: CASSSRAGQGVLHTF.